The entry that follows covers one T cell receptor (beta chain) sequence. The CDR3 totals 15 residues. The ends were cut back, 6 bases at V and 2 bases at J, with 17 bases in the middle. The sample originates from a study of identical twins. TCRdb independently ran MiXCR on the 5' RACE reads; one entry per CDR3 protein. The sample lists 700,000 or so distinct CDR3 sequences, 20% to 25% seen once, with 4% to 4.5% in the top ten. The same specimen was also included in a second study, on T cells expressing NK-cell markers. That study adds: From sorted CD3+CD56+NKG2C+, CD3+CD56+NKG2C- and CD3+CD56-NKG2C+ T cells came the TCR beta repertoires. The leading position in the CD3+CD56-NKG2C+ fraction of several donors also went to these clonotypes.

This clonotype was obtained from a woman aged 18-29 years in good health. The sequenced material came from PBMCs. The J gene is TRBJ2-7, the V gene TRBV12-3 or TRBV12-4, with D possibly being TRBD1 (5 bases). Here the CDR3 reads CASSTTSGIPYEQYF. The CDR3 nucleotides are TGTGCCAGCAGCACAACCTCAGGGATCCCCTACGAGCAGTACTTC.